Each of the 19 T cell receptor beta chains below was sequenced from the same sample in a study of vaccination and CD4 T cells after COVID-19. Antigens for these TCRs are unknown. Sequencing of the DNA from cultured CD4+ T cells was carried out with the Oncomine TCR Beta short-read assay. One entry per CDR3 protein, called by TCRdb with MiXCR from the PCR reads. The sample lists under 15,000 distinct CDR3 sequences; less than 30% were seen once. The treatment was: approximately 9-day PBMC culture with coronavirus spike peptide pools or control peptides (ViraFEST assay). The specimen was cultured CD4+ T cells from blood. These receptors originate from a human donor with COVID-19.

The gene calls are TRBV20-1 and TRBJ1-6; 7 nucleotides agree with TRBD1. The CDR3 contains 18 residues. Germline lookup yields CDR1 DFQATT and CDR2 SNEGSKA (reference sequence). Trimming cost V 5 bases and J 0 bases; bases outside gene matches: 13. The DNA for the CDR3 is TGCAGTGCTTTTCCGACTGACAGGGCGAGCTCCTATAATTCACCCCTCCACTTT. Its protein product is CSAFPTDRASSYNSPLHF.

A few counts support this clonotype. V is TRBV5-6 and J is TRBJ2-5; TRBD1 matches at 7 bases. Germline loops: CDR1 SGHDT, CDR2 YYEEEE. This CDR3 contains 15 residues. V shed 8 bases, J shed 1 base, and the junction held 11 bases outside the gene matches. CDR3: CASTPGQLIQETQYF. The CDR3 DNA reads TGTGCCAGTACACCGGGACAGCTGATCCAAGAGACCCAGTACTTC.

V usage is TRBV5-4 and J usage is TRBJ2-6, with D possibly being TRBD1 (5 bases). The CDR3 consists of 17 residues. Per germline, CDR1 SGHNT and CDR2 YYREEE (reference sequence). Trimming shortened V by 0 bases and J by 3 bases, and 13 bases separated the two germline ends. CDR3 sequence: CASSLAGRQGGANVLTF. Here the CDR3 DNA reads TGTGCCAGCAGCTTGGCCGGCCGGCAGGGTGGGGCCAACGTCCTGACTTTC. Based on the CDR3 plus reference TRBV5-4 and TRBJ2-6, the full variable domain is ETGVTQSPTHLIKTRGQQVTLRCSSQSGHNTVSWYQQALGQGPQFIFQYYREEENGRGNFPPRFSGLQFPNYSSELNVNALELDDSALYLCASSLAGRQGGANVLTFGAGSRLTVL.

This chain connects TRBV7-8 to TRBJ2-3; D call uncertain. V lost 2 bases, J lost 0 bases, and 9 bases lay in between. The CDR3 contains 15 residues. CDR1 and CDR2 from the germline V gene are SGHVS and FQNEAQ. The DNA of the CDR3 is TGTGCCAGCAGCTTACCCCGGATCAGCACAGATACGCAGTATTTT. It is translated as CASSLPRISTDTQYF.

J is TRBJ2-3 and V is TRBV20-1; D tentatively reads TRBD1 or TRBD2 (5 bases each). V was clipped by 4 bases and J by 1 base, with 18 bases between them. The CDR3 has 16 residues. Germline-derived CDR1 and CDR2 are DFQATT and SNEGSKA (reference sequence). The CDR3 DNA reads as TGCAGTGCTATCCCGGGGCTGGGGACCGGCACAGATACGCAGTATTTT. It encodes CSAIPGLGTGTDTQYF.

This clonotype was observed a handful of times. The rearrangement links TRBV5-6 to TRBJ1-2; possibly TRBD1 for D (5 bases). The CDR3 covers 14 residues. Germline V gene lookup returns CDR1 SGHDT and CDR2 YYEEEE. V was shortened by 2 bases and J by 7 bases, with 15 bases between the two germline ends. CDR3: CASSLPSGYAGYTF. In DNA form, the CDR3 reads TGTGCCAGCAGCTTACCTTCAGGGTACGCTGGCTACACCTTC.

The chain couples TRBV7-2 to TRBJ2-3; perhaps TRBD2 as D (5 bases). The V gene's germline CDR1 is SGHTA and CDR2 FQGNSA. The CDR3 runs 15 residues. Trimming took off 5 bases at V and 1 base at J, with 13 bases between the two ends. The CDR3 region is CASSPDSLGTDTQYF. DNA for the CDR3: TGTGCCAGCAGCCCGGACTCCCTTGGCACAGATACGCAGTATTTT.

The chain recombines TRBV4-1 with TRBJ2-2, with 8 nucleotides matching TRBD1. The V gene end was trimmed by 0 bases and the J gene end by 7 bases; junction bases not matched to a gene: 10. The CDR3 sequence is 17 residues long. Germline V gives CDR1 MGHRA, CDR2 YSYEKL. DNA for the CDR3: TGCGCCAGCAGCCAAGATAGGCAGGGGGCGAACTACGGGGAGCTGTTTTTT. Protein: CASSQDRQGANYGELFF.

The CDR3 loop is CASSYSSGGFQETQYF. The CDR3 nucleotides read TGTGCCAGCAGTTATAGTTCGGGGGGGTTCCAAGAGACCCAGTACTTC. The chain employs TRBV6-5 and TRBJ2-5; TRBD2 matches 8 bases. The CDR3 extends over 16 amino acids. From germline, CDR1 is MNHEY and CDR2 SVGAGI. The trim removed 3 bases at V and 1 base at J, leaving 7 bases unmatched.

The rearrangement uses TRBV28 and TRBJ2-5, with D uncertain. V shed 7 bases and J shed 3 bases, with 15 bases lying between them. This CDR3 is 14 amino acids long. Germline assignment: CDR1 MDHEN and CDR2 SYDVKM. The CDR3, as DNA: TGTGCCAGCACCAATCAGAGGAAAGAAGAGACCCAGTACTTC. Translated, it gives CASTNQRKEETQYF.

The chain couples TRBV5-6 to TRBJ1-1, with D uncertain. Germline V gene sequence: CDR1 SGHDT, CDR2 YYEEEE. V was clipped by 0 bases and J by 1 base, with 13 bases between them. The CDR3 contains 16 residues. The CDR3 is CASSLGPPTSNTEAFF. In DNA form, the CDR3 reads TGTGCCAGCAGCTTGGGCCCCCCCACTTCGAACACTGAAGCTTTCTTT.

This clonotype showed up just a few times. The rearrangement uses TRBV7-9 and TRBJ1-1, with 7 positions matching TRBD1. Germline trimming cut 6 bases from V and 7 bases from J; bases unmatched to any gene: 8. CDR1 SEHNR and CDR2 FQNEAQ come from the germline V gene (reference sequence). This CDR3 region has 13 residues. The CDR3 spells CASRSDRAGEAFF. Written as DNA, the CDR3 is TGTGCCAGCAGATCCGACAGGGCGGGTGAAGCTTTCTTT. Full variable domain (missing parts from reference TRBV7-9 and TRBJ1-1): DTGVSQNPRHKITKRGQNVTFRCDPISEHNRLYWYRQTLGQGPEFLTYFQNEAQLEKSRLLSDRFSAERPKGSFSTLEIQRTEQGDSAMYLCASRSDRAGEAFFGQGTRLTVV.

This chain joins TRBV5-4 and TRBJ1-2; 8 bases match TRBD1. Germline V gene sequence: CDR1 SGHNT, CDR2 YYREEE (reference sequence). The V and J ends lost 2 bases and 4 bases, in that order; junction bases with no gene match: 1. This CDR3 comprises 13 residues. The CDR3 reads CASSFTGGYGYTF. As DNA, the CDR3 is TGTGCCAGCAGCTTTACAGGGGGCTATGGCTACACCTTC.

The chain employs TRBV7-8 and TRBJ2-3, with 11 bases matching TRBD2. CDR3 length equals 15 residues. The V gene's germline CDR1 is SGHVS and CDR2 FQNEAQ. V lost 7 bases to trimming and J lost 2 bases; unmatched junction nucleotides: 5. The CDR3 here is CASILAGGPTDTQYF. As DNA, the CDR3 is TGTGCCAGCATCCTAGCGGGGGGACCCACAGATACGCAGTATTTT.

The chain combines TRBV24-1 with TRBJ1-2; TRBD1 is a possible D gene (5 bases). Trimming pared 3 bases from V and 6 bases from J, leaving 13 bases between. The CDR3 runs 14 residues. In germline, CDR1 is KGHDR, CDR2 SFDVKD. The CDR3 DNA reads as TGTGCCACCAGTGATACCCTTGACAGTAATGGCTACACCTTC. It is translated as CATSDTLDSNGYTF.

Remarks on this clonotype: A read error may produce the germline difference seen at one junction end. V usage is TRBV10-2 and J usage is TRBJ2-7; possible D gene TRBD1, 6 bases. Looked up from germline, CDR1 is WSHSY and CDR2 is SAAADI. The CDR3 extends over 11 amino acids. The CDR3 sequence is CVSSAQGEQYF. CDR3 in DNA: TGCGTCAGCAGTGCACAGGGCGAGCAGTACTTC.

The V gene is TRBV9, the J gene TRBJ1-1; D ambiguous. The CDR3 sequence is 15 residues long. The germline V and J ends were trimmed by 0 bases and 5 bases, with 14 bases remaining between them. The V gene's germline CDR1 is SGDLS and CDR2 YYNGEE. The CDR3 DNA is TGTGCCAGCAGCGTAGTAGGATCGTTGGGGACTGAAGCTTTCTTT. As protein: CASSVVGSLGTEAFF.

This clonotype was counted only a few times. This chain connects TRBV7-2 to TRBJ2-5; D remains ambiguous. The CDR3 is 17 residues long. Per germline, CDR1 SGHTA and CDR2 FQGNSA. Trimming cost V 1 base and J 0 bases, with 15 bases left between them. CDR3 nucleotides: TGTGCCAGCAGCTTAGGGTTAGGGAAGAGCCACCAAGAGACCCAGTACTTC. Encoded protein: CASSLGLGKSHQETQYF.

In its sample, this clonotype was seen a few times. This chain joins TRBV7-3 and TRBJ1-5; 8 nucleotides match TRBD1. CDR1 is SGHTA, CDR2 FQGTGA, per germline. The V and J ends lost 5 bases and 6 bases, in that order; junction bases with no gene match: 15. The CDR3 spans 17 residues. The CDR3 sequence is CASSIIRTGPASQPQHF. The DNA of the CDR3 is TGTGCCAGCAGCATTATAAGGACAGGGCCGGCAAGTCAGCCCCAGCATTTT.